These 8 T cell receptor beta chains were sequenced from one sample in a study of molecular identifiers for immune sequencing clone quantification (dated by TCRdb to 2016 to 2018). To prepare the library, PCR was applied. Instrument on record: NextSeq 500. The public reads were reprocessed in TCRdb via fastp at Q25 and MiXCR, keeping in-frame beta chains. A single entry per CDR3 protein holds the most common genes and DNA from its merged rows. This sample lists some 680,000 distinct CDR3 sequences; less than 30% were detected once. About 0.84% of the sample comes from the top ten. The sample consisted of naive CD8+ T cells from blood, with Jurkat cell RNA spiked in. The sample's cell subset or site label, in plain terms: FACS-sorted CD8+CD4-CCR7+CD45RA+ naive T cells. Receptors originate from a human donor in good health. Some libraries in this study had Jurkat cell RNA spiked in.

This clonotype came up many times. The chain has TRBV9 and TRBJ2-3, with a tentative D call TRBD1 (6 bases). This CDR3 is built from 14 residues. Trimming pared 1 base from V and 1 base from J, leaving 7 bases between. CDR1 is SGDLS and CDR2 is YYNGEE in the germline V gene. This CDR3 is CASSVKGGTDTQYF. The CDR3 DNA follows: TGTGCCAGCAGCGTAAAGGGGGGCACAGATACGCAGTATTTT.

Remarks on this clonotype: Its ends do not fully match the called genes, so a read error is possible. DNA for the CDR3: TGTGCCAGCAGTATAACCGGGACAACCTACAATGGGCAGTTCTTC. It codes for CASSITGTTYNGQFF. The chain has TRBV7-2 and TRBJ2-1; maybe TRBD1 (6 bases). CDR1 is SGHTA and CDR2 is FQGNSA in the germline V gene. There are 15 residues in the CDR3.

This clonotype was observed at least ten times. The chain uses TRBV12-3 or TRBV12-4 and TRBJ2-7, with 10 nucleotides matching TRBD2. V dropped 2 bases and J dropped 5; count of bases not matched to a gene: 6. The CDR3 loop spans 15 amino acids. The CDR3 sequence is CASSLSGRARDEQYF. The CDR3 DNA reads TGTGCCAGCAGTTTAAGCGGGAGGGCCCGGGACGAGCAGTACTTC.

This clonotype was picked up a small number of times. A read error may explain this, as a much larger clone is one base away. The chain is built from TRBV5-1 and TRBJ2-6; D is uncertain. Germline CDR1 SGHRS, CDR2 YFSETQ. This CDR3 region has 16 residues. Trimming took off 2 bases at V and 0 bases at J, with 9 bases between the two ends. This CDR3 reads CASSLPGPSGANVLTF. The CDR3, as DNA: TGCGCCAGCAGCTTACCGGGCCCCTCTGGGGCCAACGTCCTGACTTTC. Full variable domain (outside the CDR3, taken from reference TRBV5-1 and TRBJ2-6): KAGVTQTPRYLIKTRGQQVTLSCSPISGHRSVSWYQQTPGQGLQFLFEYFSETQRNKGNFPGRFSGRQFSNSRSEMNVSTLELGDSALYLCASSLPGPSGANVLTFGAGSRLTVL.

V is TRBV19 and J is TRBJ2-7, with a weak D call TRBD1 (6 bases). The ends were cut back, 6 bases at V and 5 bases at J, with 11 bases in the middle. This CDR3 spans 12 amino acids. CDR1 and CDR2 (germline): LNHDA, SQIVND (reference sequence). The CDR3 DNA reads TGTGCCAGTAGGACGCAGGGGAACGAGCAGTACTTC. As protein: CASRTQGNEQYF.

V usage is TRBV7-6 and J usage is TRBJ1-1; 9 bases align to TRBD1. The CDR3 has 13 residues. Germline CDR1 is SGHVS and CDR2 is FNYEAQ. After removal of 1 base from V and 10 bases from J, the junction contained 4 bases not matched to a gene. CDR3 sequence (DNA): TGTGCCAGCAGCTTAGGGACAGGGGAGAGAGCTTTCTTT. Protein product: CASSLGTGERAFF.

This clonotype is a singleton in its sample. CDR3 in DNA: TGTGCCAGCAGCCAAGGGGTGGGGGGCAACACTGAAGCTTTCTTT. Encoded protein: CASSQGVGGNTEAFF. V gene TRBV3-1 combines with J gene TRBJ1-1; possible D gene TRBD1, 6 bases. Germline V gives CDR1 LGHDT, CDR2 YNNKEL (reference sequence). V lost 1 base, J lost 2 bases, and 11 bases lay in between. The CDR3 spans 15 residues.

This clonotype was observed a handful of times. Just one base apart from a much larger clone, this may be a read error. The genes are TRBV28 and TRBJ1-1; D ambiguous. This CDR3 has 15 amino acids. Germline CDR1 is MDHEN and CDR2 is SYDVKM. As DNA, the CDR3 is TGTGCCAGCAGTTTCTCGCCAAACATGAACACTGCAGCTTTCTTT. Translation: CASSFSPNMNTAAFF. Filled out from reference TRBV28 and TRBJ1-1, the complete variable domain reads DVKVTQSSRYLVKRTGEKVFLECVQDMDHENMFWYRQDPGLGLRLIYFSYDVKMKEKGDIPEGYSVSREKKERFSLILESASTNQTSMYLCASSFSPNMNTAAFFGQGTRLTVV.